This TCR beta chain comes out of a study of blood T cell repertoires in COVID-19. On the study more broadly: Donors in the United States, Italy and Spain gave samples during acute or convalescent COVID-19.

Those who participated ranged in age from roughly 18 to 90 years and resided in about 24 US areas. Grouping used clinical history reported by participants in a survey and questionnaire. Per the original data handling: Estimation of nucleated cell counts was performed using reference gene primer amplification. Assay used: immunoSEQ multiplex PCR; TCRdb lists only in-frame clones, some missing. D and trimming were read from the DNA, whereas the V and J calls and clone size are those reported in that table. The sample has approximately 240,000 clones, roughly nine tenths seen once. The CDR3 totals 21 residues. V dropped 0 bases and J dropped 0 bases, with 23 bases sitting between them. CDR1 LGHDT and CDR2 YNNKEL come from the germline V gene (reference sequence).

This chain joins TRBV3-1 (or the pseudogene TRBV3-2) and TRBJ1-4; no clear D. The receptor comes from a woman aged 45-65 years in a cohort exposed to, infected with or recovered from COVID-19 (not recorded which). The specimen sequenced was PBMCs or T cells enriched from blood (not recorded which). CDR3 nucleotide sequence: TGTGCCAGCAGCCAAGAATTGTTGGGAGGCAGGAACTATGCAACTAATGAAAAACTGTTTTTT. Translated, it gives CASSQELLGGRNYATNEKLFF.